This TCR beta chain was retrieved from a study of PD-1 blockade in classical Hodgkin lymphoma. Study in general: Administration of nivolumab to patients was at 3 mg/kg intravenously every 2 weeks.

The germline V gene encodes CDR1 SGHKS and CDR2 YYEKEE (reference sequence). With V trimmed by 0 bases and J by 11 bases, 10 bases remained unmatched. The CDR3 loop spans 16 amino acids. Findings of the study overall: Patients who initiated nivolumab within 1 year of ASCT were excluded.

With respect to this clone: The antigen is unknown.

Sequencing used immunoSEQ multiplex PCR; TCRdb keeps in-frame clones, though not all of them. The sample records 100,000 or so clones, roughly nine tenths being singletons. The time point: cycle 4 day 1 (C4D1), after less than seven weeks of nivolumab. Relapse was seen in all patients after autologous stem cell transplantation, and brentuximab vedotin exposure was variable. Under best response, outcomes were complete response, partial response or progressive disease. The TCR was taken from a human donor with classical Hodgkin lymphoma. Sequences were derived from peripheral blood mononuclear cells (PBMCs), sampled before the fourth cycle of nivolumab. This chain links TRBV5-5 with TRBJ2-1, with 11 nucleotides matching TRBD2. The CDR3 spells CASSLAPLAGGTQQFF. In DNA, the CDR3 is TGTGCCAGCAGCTTGGCCCCCCTAGCGGGAGGAACACAGCAGTTCTTC.